This TCR beta chain was sequenced in a study of response to subunit inactivated influenza vaccine. Each CDR3 protein gets one entry after TCRdb re-called the RT-PCR reads with MiXCR. The profile covers just under 550,000 distinct CDR3 sequences, with 20% to 25% appearing a single time and 2.8% taken by the ten largest. This clonotype was seen many times. The length of the CDR3 is 16 residues. V was clipped by 1 base and J by 2 bases; unmatched bases: 3. The data were also submitted as part of a second study, on T cells expressing NK-cell markers. From that report: Production of TCR beta cDNA relied on 5'RACE template switching with UMIs. Out of eight donors sequenced, seven tested HCMV-seropositive and the remaining one seronegative. Of CD8+ T cells, about 1.0-8% belonged to dominant NKG2C+ clonotypes in six donors. Leadership of the CD3+CD56-NKG2C+ fraction also belonged to these clonotypes in several donors. Specificity for HCMV among expanded NKG2C+ T cell clones was not established.

The gene calls are TRBV12-3 or TRBV12-4 and TRBJ2-2; 8 bases are shared with TRBD1. The receptor was isolated from a man in his forties or fifties who received an inactivated influenza vaccine. This specimen was CD4+ T cells sorted from PBMCs, taken 11 to 12 days after vaccination. In nucleotides, the CDR3 is TGTGCCAGCAGTTTAGGGCAGGGGGCAAACACCGGGGAGCTGTTTTTT. This codes for CASSLGQGANTGELFF.